This passage covers 32 T cell receptor beta chains from one sample sequenced in a study of circulating and synovial CD4+ cells in juvenile arthritis. Repertoires were generated with immunoSEQ multiplex PCR, while TCRdb's copy carries only in-frame clones and drops some. This sample has 3,400 or so clones, with about four fifths found just once. The sample comprised CD4+ T cells from synovial fluid. These TCRs come from a human donor with juvenile idiopathic arthritis.

This clone was seen only once. The chain carries TRBV18 and TRBJ2-2; D might be TRBD2 (5 bases). This CDR3 contains 17 residues. V lost 1 base and J 4 bases, leaving 16 bases between the germline ends. Germline loops: CDR1 KGHSH, CDR2 LQKENI. In DNA, the CDR3 is TGTGCCAGCTCACCACGGACGACTCACGGAGGCACCGGGGAGCTGTTTTTT. Its protein product is CASSPRTTHGGTGELFF.

This clone was observed a single time. V usage is TRBV5-4 and J usage is TRBJ2-1; TRBD1 is a possible D gene (5 bases). Between the trimmed V and J ends, which lost 3 bases and 6 bases, there was a span of 16 bases. Germline CDR1 SGHNT, CDR2 YYREEE (reference sequence). The CDR3 consists of 15 residues. CDR3 sequence reads: CASSSDIDSSNEQFF. The CDR3 DNA reads as TGTGCCAGCAGCTCGGATATCGACAGCAGCAATGAGCAGTTCTTC.

The V gene is TRBV19, the J gene TRBJ2-5, with D possibly TRBD1 on 6 matching bases. Trimming took 5 bases from V and 5 from J, leaving 27 bases between them. Germline V gives CDR1 LNHDA, CDR2 SQIVND (reference sequence). CDR3 size: 18 residues. CDR3 DNA sequence: TGTGCCAGTAGTGTCTCGCCCACCACACAGGGTTCGGGGGAGACCCAGTACTTC. It is translated as CASSVSPTTQGSGETQYF.

The genes are TRBV5-1 and TRBJ2-3; 8 nucleotides agree with TRBD1. Looked up from germline, CDR1 is SGHRS and CDR2 is YFSETQ. V trimming: 5 bases; J trimming: 4 bases; junction bases outside the gene matches: 9. This CDR3 comprises 15 residues. The CDR3 loop reads CASRYGQGVADTQYF. In nucleotides, the CDR3 is TGCGCCAGCAGATACGGACAGGGAGTAGCAGATACGCAGTATTTT.

The chain links TRBV19 to TRBJ2-6, with TRBD1 matching over 8 bases. With V trimmed by 4 bases and J by 4 bases, 12 bases remained unmatched. CDR3 length: 18 amino acids. Germline V gene sequence: CDR1 LNHDA, CDR2 SQIVND (reference sequence). CDR3 in amino acids: CASSRERQGRTGANVLTF. CDR3 DNA sequence: TGTGCCAGTAGTAGAGAGAGACAGGGGAGGACAGGGGCCAACGTCCTGACTTTC.

There are a few counts of this clone. The chain couples TRBV28 to TRBJ1-5, with D possibly TRBD1 on 6 matching bases. V was pared by 10 bases and J by 0 bases, with 22 bases between. CDR1 and CDR2 from the germline V gene are MDHEN and SYDVKM. CDR3 length equals 17 residues. This chain's CDR3 is CATTKGGKGGSNQPQHF. CDR3 DNA: TGTGCCACTACGAAGGGGGGGAAGGGAGGTAGCAATCAGCCCCAGCATTTT.

The V call is TRBV19, the J call TRBJ2-1; 12 bases align to TRBD2. The germline gives CDR1 LNHDA, CDR2 SQIVND (reference sequence). Unmatched junction bases numbered 10, after V lost 6 bases and J lost 10 bases. The length of the CDR3 is 15 residues. The CDR3 spells CASSGASGGAGEQFF. CDR3 nucleotide sequence: TGTGCCAGTAGCGGGGCTAGCGGGGGGGCAGGGGAGCAGTTCTTC.

This chain uses TRBV2 with TRBJ1-6; tentative D call: TRBD1 (5 bases). Looked up from germline, CDR1 is SNHLY and CDR2 is FYNNEI. V lost 10 bases and J lost 10, with 17 bases in between. This CDR3 has 13 amino acids. The CDR3 spells CATTSREGSPLHF. CDR3 nucleotides: TGTGCCACCACAAGCAGGGAGGGATCACCCCTCCACTTT.

The chain uses TRBV2 and TRBJ1-2; D may be TRBD1 (6 bases). Trimming took off 3 bases at V and 6 bases at J, with 11 bases between the two ends. The germline CDR1 and CDR2 sequences are SNHLY and FYNNEI. This CDR3 contains 13 residues. CDR3 protein: CASSESGAHGYTF. CDR3 DNA sequence: TGTGCCAGCAGTGAGTCAGGGGCCCATGGCTACACCTTC.

The CDR3 nucleotides are TGCAGCGATTTCCTGGACAGGGGAAAGGGTGGCTACACCTTC. Its translation: CSDFLDRGKGGYTF. V usage is TRBV29-1 and J usage is TRBJ1-2, with 9 bases identical to TRBD1. CDR1 is SQVTM and CDR2 is ANQGSEA in the germline V gene. Trimming removed 7 bases from V and 7 bases from J; junction bases left unmatched: 13. There are 14 residues in the CDR3.

The chain has TRBV5-1 and TRBJ2-5; 9 bases are shared with TRBD1. The CDR3 consists of 14 residues. The J segment lost 5 bases and the V segment lost 2 bases, leaving 4 bases of the junction unmatched. The germline CDR1 and CDR2 sequences are SGHRS and YFSETQ. CDR3 in DNA: TGCGCCAGCAGCTTAGGGACAGGGATCGAGACCCAGTACTTC. As protein: CASSLGTGIETQYF.

Regarding this clone: The same CDR3 can be traced to other DNA sequences in this sample. The gene calls are TRBV7-2 and TRBJ2-1; 11 bases agree with TRBD2. CDR1 is SGHTA and CDR2 is FQGNSA in the germline V gene. Trimming removed 2 bases from V and 4 bases from J; junction bases left unmatched: 4. This CDR3 region has 16 residues. The CDR3: CASSLIGTSGYNEQFF. The CDR3 nucleotides read TGTGCCAGCAGCTTAATTGGGACTAGCGGTTACAATGAGCAGTTCTTC. The full variable domain, in which reference TRBV7-2 and TRBJ2-1 provide the parts outside the CDR3, is GAGVSQSPSNKVTEKGKDVELRCDPISGHTALYWYRQSLGQGLEFLIYFQGNSAPDKSGLPSDRFSAERTGGSVSTLTIQRTQQEDSAVYLCASSLIGTSGYNEQFFGPGTRLTVL.

The rearrangement links TRBV4-2 to TRBJ2-6; 7 bases map to TRBD2. The CDR3 sequence is 19 residues long. Germline loops: CDR1 LGHNA, CDR2 YNFKEQ. The junction had 9 bases not matched to a gene; V was cut back by 0 bases and J by 1 base. This CDR3 is CASSQDRGGWGSGANVLTF. CDR3 DNA: TGTGCCAGCAGCCAAGATCGCGGGGGTTGGGGTTCTGGGGCCAACGTCCTGACTTTC.

The chain links TRBV9 to TRBJ2-6; D unresolved. Trimming removed 3 bases from V and 1 base from J, with 8 bases in between. CDR1 is SGDLS, CDR2 YYNGEE, per germline. The CDR3 sequence is 15 residues long. The CDR3 loop reads CASSAGNSGANVLTF. The CDR3 nucleotides are TGTGCCAGCAGCGCAGGCAATTCTGGGGCCAACGTCCTGACTTTC.

The chain combines TRBV7-8 with TRBJ2-1; 14 bases agree with TRBD2. CDR3 length: 19 residues. Germline values: CDR1 SGHVS, CDR2 FQNEAQ. Trimming removed 4 bases from V and 1 base from J; junction bases left unmatched: 9. CDR3 in DNA: TGTGCCAGCAGCTCCCGTCGGACTAGCGGGAGGTTATCCTACAATGAGCAGTTCTTC. This translates into CASSSRRTSGRLSYNEQFF.

The chain couples TRBV29-1 to TRBJ2-1; 11 bases line up with TRBD2. The CDR3 runs 14 residues. The V gene end was trimmed by 7 bases and the J gene end by 10 bases; junction bases not matched to a gene: 12. The germline V gene has CDR1 SQVTM and CDR2 ANQGSEA. Here the CDR3 DNA reads TGCAGCGGACTGACTAGCGGGACGGGGTCCGAGCAGTTCTTC. Translated: CSGLTSGTGSEQFF.

The table lists this clone with a few counts. V is TRBV19 and J is TRBJ1-2; D remains unclear. The germline gives CDR1 LNHDA, CDR2 SQIVND (reference sequence). Trimming took off 9 bases at V and 6 bases at J, with 17 bases between the two ends. The CDR3 totals 13 residues. Here the CDR3 reads CASQWCSYNGYTF. The CDR3 coding sequence is TGTGCCAGCCAGTGGTGCAGTTATAATGGCTACACCTTC.

The CDR3 is CASSTGTGGGYEQYF. Here the CDR3 DNA reads TGTGCCAGCAGCACAGGGACAGGGGGCGGCTACGAGCAGTACTTC. The J gene is TRBJ2-7, the V gene TRBV5-5; TRBD1 matches at 12 bases. J gave up 3 bases and V 4 bases, and 5 bases lay outside the gene matches. Germline loops: CDR1 SGHKS, CDR2 YYEKEE (reference sequence). The CDR3 covers 15 residues.

V and J are TRBV7-9 and TRBJ2-2; D not resolved. CDR1 and CDR2 from the germline V gene are SEHNR and FQNEAQ (reference sequence). The CDR3 spans 14 residues. Trimming pared 5 bases from V and 0 bases from J, leaving 7 bases between. The CDR3 loop is CASSQRANTGELFF. The CDR3 region has the DNA TGTGCCAGCAGCCAGCGCGCGAACACCGGGGAGCTGTTTTTT.

The CDR3: CASSVGTGGSGANVLTF. In DNA, the CDR3 is TGTGCCAGCAGCGTAGGGACAGGGGGCTCTGGGGCCAACGTCCTGACTTTC. The chain uses TRBV9 and TRBJ2-6; 10 bases fit TRBD1. CDR3 length: 17 residues. CDR1 SGDLS and CDR2 YYNGEE come from the germline V gene. With V trimmed by 0 bases and J by 0 bases, 0 bases remained unmatched.

This chain connects TRBV4-1 to TRBJ1-1; TRBD1 is a possible D gene (6 bases). Germline V lookup: CDR1 MGHRA, CDR2 YSYEKL. This CDR3 region has 16 residues. Trimming shortened V by 2 bases and J by 5 bases, and 18 bases separated the two germline ends. This CDR3 reads CASSQPRDTGGTEAFF. The CDR3 DNA sequence: TGCGCCAGCAGCCAACCCCGGGACACGGGTGGGACTGAAGCTTTCTTT.

The J gene is TRBJ2-2, the V gene TRBV4-2, with TRBD2 matching over 10 bases. In germline, CDR1 is LGHNA, CDR2 YNFKEQ. V gave up 0 bases and J gave up 4 bases; unmatched junction bases: 5. The CDR3 sequence is 17 residues long. CDR3 residues: CASSQEVLAGRTGELFF. CDR3 in DNA: TGTGCCAGCAGCCAAGAAGTACTAGCGGGGCGCACCGGGGAGCTGTTTTTT.

The chain joins TRBV6-1 to TRBJ1-4; 10 bases are a match to TRBD1. The CDR3 is 13 amino acids. CDR1 is MNHNS, CDR2 SASEGT, per germline. The ends lost 6 bases at V and 10 bases at J; junction bases unmatched: 5. The CDR3 DNA reads as TGTGCCAGCAGGGGGACAGGGGTCGCAAAACTGTTTTTT. Amino acids: CASRGTGVAKLFF.

This clone was seen only a few times. V and J are TRBV2 and TRBJ1-2; no firm D call. The V end lost 2 bases, the J end lost 2 bases, and 6 bases lay between the germline ends. The CDR3 is 13 residues long. Germline CDR1 is SNHLY and CDR2 is FYNNEI. CDR3 sequence reads: CASSENQNYGYTF. The CDR3 DNA reads as TGTGCCAGCAGTGAAAACCAGAACTATGGCTACACCTTC.

This chain connects TRBV5-4 to TRBJ2-3, with 7 bases matching TRBD2. The CDR3 is 16 amino acids. Germline V gene data show CDR1 as SGHNT and CDR2 as YYREEE (reference sequence). Trimming took 0 bases from V and 1 from J; bases not matched to a gene: 5. CDR3 sequence: CASSLGASGGTDTQYF. For the CDR3, the DNA is TGTGCCAGCAGCTTGGGAGCGAGCGGGGGCACAGATACGCAGTATTTT. Using reference TRBV5-4 and TRBJ2-3 for the parts outside the CDR3, the full variable domain is ETGVTQSPTHLIKTRGQQVTLRCSSQSGHNTVSWYQQALGQGPQFIFQYYREEENGRGNFPPRFSGLQFPNYSSELNVNALELDDSALYLCASSLGASGGTDTQYFGPGTRLTVL.

The chain links TRBV9 to TRBJ1-3, with no clear D. The ends were cut back, 4 bases at V and 4 bases at J, with 6 bases in the middle. The CDR3 sequence is 12 residues long. Germline-derived CDR1 and CDR2 are SGDLS and YYNGEE. CDR3 bases: TGTGCCAGCAGCCCTAGAGGAAACACCATATATTTT. Translating gives CASSPRGNTIYF.

This chain links TRBV27 with TRBJ1-2, with 9 bases fitting TRBD1. This CDR3 has 14 residues. The junction had 6 bases not matched to a gene; V was cut back by 3 bases and J by 7 bases. Looked up from germline, CDR1 is MNHEY and CDR2 is SMNVEV (reference sequence). DNA for the CDR3: TGTGCCAGCAGTTTTGGGACAGGGATGGGTGGCTACACCTTC. Encoded protein: CASSFGTGMGGYTF.

The CDR3 reads CASSVYLTGELFF. The CDR3 DNA follows: TGTGCCAGCAGTGTTTATCTCACCGGGGAGCTGTTTTTT. The J gene is TRBJ2-2, the V gene TRBV2; unclear D gene. The CDR3 contains 13 residues. V was shortened by 4 bases and J by 4 bases, with 7 bases between the two germline ends. Germline assignment: CDR1 SNHLY and CDR2 FYNNEI.

The V gene is TRBV5-1, the J gene TRBJ2-2; 12 bases agree with TRBD1. Germline CDR1 is SGHRS and CDR2 is YFSETQ. This CDR3 spans 16 amino acids. Unmatched junction bases numbered 5, after V lost 3 bases and J lost 5 bases. The CDR3 protein is CASSWGQGAVTGELFF. The CDR3 nucleotides are TGCGCCAGCAGCTGGGGACAGGGGGCAGTTACCGGGGAGCTGTTTTTT. The variable domain in full, completed from reference TRBV5-1 and TRBJ2-2, reads KAGVTQTPRYLIKTRGQQVTLSCSPISGHRSVSWYQQTPGQGLQFLFEYFSETQRNKGNFPGRFSGRQFSNSRSEMNVSTLELGDSALYLCASSWGQGAVTGELFFGEGSRLTVL.

V is TRBV2 and J is TRBJ2-5; possibly TRBD2 for D (5 bases). Germline V gives CDR1 SNHLY, CDR2 FYNNEI. V gave up 5 bases and J gave up 0 bases, with 13 bases separating them. The CDR3 runs to 15 residues. The CDR3 spells CASSLQREYQETQYF. The CDR3 region has the DNA TGTGCCAGCAGTCTACAAAGGGAGTACCAAGAGACCCAGTACTTC.

This chain joins TRBV6-5 and TRBJ2-5, with D perhaps matching TRBD2 (6 bases). The CDR3 is made up of 15 amino acids. Between the trimmed V and J ends, which lost 0 bases and 4 bases, there was a span of 12 bases. Per the germline V gene, CDR1 is MNHEY and CDR2 is SVGAGI. DNA of the CDR3: TGTGCCAGCAGTTACTCACAAACCGGGGGAGAGACCCAGTACTTC. It specifies CASSYSQTGGETQYF.

This chain uses TRBV6-5 with TRBJ1-4; D is uncertain. Germline V gene data show CDR1 as MNHEY and CDR2 as SVGAGI. This CDR3 is 14 amino acids long. V was pared by 4 bases and J by 8 bases, with 14 bases between. The CDR3 sequence is CASSSGRMREKLFF. The CDR3 DNA sequence: TGTGCCAGCAGTTCGGGGAGGATGAGGGAAAAACTGTTTTTT.